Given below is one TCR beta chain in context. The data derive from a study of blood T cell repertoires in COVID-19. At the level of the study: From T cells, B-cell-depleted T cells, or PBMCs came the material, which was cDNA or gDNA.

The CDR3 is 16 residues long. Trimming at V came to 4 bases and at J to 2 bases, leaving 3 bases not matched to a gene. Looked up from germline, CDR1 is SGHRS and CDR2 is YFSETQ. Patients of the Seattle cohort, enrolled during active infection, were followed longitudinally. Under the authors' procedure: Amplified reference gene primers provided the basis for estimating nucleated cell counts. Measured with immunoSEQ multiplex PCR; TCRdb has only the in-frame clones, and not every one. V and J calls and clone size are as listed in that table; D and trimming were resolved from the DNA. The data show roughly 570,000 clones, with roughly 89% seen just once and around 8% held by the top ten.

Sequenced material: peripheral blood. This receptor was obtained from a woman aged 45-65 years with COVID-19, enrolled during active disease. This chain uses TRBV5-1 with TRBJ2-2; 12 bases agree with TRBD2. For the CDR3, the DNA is TGCGCCAGCAGCAAGACTAGCGGGGGTAACACCGGGGAGCTGTTTTTT. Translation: CASSKTSGGNTGELFF.